This T cell receptor beta chain stems from a study of Ad26.COV2.S vaccination and SARS-CoV-2 variants. V was shortened by 4 bases and J by 8 bases, with 13 bases between the two germline ends. The CDR3 is 14 residues long. Germline values: CDR1 SGHNT, CDR2 YYREEE (reference sequence). TCRdb's copy holds only in-frame clones and misses some; the assay was immunoSEQ multiplex PCR. Among about 420,000 clones listed, roughly 90% were seen once. Treatment: roughly 20 received Ad26.COV2.S at low or high dose, single or two shots; about 5 received placebo; per-sample allocation not given. All samples were drawn on day 63, counting from the first vaccine or placebo injection.

The chain is built from TRBV5-4 and TRBJ1-6; no definite D call. Sequenced here: peripheral blood, sampled in a trial of Ad26.COV2.S vaccine versus placebo. This sequence originates from a person aged 18-60 years who received the Ad26.COV2.S COVID-19 vaccine or a placebo. CDR3 in amino acids: CASSNLVGDSPLHF. DNA for the CDR3: TGTGCCAGCAGCAACCTCGTCGGGGATTCACCCCTCCACTTT.